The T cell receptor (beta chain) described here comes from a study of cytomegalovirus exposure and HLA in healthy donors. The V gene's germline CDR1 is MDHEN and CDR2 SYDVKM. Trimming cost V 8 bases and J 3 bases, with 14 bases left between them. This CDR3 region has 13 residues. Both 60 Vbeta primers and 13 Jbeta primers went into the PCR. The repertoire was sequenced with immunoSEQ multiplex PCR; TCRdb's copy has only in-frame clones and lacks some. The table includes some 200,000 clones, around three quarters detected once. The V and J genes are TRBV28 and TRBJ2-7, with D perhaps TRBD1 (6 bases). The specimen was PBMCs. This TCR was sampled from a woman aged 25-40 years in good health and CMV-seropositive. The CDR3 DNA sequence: TGTGCCAGCGGGATAACAGGGTTCTACGAGCAGTACTTC. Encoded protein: CASGITGFYEQYF.